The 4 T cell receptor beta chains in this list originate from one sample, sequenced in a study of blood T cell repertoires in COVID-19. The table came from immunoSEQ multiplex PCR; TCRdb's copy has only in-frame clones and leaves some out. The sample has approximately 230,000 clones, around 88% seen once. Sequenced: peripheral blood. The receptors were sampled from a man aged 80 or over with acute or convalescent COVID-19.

The CDR3 region has the DNA TGTGCCAGCAGTGAAGTCGGGACAGCCTCCTACGAGCAGTACTTC. Amino acid sequence: CASSEVGTASYEQYF. The rearrangement joins TRBV6-1 to TRBJ2-7, with TRBD1 matching 7 bases. Germline trimming cut 1 base from V and 0 bases from J; bases unmatched to any gene: 3. Germline V CDR1 and CDR2: MNHNS, SASEGT. This CDR3 is 15 amino acids long.

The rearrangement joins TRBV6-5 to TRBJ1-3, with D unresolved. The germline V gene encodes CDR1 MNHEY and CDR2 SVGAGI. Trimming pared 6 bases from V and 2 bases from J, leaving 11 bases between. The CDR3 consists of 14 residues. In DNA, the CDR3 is TGTGCCAGCAGATTACAGTCTCCTGGAAACACCATATATTTT. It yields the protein CASRLQSPGNTIYF.

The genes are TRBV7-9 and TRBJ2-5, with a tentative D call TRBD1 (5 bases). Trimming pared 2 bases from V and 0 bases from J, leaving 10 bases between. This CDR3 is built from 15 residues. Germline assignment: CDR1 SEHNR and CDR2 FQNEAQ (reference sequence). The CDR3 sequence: CASSLPGKYQETQYF. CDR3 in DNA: TGTGCCAGCAGCTTACCAGGGAAGTACCAAGAGACCCAGTACTTC.

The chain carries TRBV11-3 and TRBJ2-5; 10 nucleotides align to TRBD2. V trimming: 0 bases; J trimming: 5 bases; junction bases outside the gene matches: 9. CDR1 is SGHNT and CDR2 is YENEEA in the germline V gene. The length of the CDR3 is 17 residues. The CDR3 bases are TGTGCCAGCAGCTTAGAGGGAGAGCGGGAGGGCCCGGAGACCCAGTACTTC. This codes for CASSLEGEREGPETQYF.